Here is one T cell receptor beta chain with its context. Antigen: not known. Clones were read by immunoSEQ multiplex PCR, and TCRdb kept only the in-frame ones, dropping some. In the table there are fewer than 150,000 clones, around 90% of which are singletons. This sample was taken from a study of T cell responses to AZD1222 COVID-19 vaccine. Study results and limitations: There were vaccine-associated CD4 TCRs across spike, dominant at 160-218 and 743-854. Mostly white British, mostly female donors; authors suggested clonal diversity may be underestimated.

The sequence came from an adult in good health. This specimen was peripheral blood, taken on day 0 of AZD1222 vaccination.

CDR3 bases: TGTGCCAGCAGCTGGACTAGCGGGGTAAACTACGAGCAGTACTTC. Amino acids: CASSWTSGVNYEQYF. The V gene is TRBV7-2, the J gene TRBJ2-7; 12 nucleotides agree with TRBD2. Germline values: CDR1 SGHTA, CDR2 FQGNSA. This CDR3 has 15 amino acids. The junction had 4 bases not matched to a gene; V was cut back by 4 bases and J by 3 bases.